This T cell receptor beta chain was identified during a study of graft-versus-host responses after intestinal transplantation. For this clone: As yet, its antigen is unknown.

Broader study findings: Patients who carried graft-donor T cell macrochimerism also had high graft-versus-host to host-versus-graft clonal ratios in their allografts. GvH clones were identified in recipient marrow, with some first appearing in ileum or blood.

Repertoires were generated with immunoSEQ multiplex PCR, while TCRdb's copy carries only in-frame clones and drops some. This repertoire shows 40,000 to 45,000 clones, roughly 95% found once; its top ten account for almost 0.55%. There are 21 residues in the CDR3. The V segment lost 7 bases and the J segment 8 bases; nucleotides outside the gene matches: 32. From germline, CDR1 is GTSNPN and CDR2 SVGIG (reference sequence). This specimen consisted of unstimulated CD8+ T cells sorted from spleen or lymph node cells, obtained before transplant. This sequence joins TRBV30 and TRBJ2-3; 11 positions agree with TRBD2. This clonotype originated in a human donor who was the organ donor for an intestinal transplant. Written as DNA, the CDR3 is TGTGCCTCCCGTCCGACCTTCGGGCTAGCGGGGGGCCTCGTAACCAGATCTACGCAGTATTTT. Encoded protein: CASRPTFGLAGGLVTRSTQYF. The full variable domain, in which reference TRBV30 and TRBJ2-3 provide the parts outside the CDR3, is SQTIHQWPATLVQPVGSPLSLECTVEGTSNPNLYWYRQAAGRGLQLLFYSVGIGQISSEVPQNLSASRPQDRQFILSSKKLLLSDSGFYLCASRPTFGLAGGLVTRSTQYFGPGTRLTVL.